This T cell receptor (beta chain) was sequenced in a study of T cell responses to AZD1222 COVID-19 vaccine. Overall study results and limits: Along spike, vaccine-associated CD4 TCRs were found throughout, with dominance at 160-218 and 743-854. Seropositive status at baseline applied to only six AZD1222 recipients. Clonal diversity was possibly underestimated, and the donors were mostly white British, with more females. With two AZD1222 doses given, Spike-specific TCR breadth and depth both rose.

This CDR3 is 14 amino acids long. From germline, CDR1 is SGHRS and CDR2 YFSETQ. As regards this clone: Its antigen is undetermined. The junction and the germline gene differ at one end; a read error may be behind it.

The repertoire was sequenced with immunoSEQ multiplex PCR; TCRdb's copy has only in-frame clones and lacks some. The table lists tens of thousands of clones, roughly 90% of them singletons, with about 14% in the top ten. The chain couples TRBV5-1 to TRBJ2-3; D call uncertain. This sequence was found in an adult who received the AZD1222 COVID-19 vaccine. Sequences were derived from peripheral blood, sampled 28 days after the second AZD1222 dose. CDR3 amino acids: CASSLYTGTDTQYF. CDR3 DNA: TGCGCCAGCAGCTTGTATACGGGCACGGATACGCAGTATTTT.